These T cell receptor beta chains were read from a single sample in a study of cytomegalovirus exposure and HLA in healthy donors. Clones were sequenced by immunoSEQ multiplex PCR, and TCRdb holds only the in-frame ones, with some missing. This table holds hundreds of thousands of clones, roughly 80% found once. The sample was PBMCs. Receptors originate from a man in his thirties or forties in good health and CMV-seronegative. CDR3s include the opening cysteine and the closing phenylalanine or tryptophan. D genes are given only for firm matches. Clone size is given for some rows only: seen once, a few or many times, or a class if the clone is expanded.

cdr3_aa cdr3_nt j_call clone_size d_call v_call
CASSHEQGSFTEAFF TGTGCCAGCAGCCATGAACAGGGCTCCTTCACTGAAGCTTTCTTT TRBJ1-1 . . TRBV4-2
CASSQEGVTDEQYF TGCGCCAGCAGCCAAGAAGGGGTAACGGACGAGCAGTACTTC TRBJ2-7 . . TRBV4-1
CASSQDLPETGELFF TGCGCCAGCAGCCAAGATCTGCCGGAGACCGGGGAGCTGTTTTTT TRBJ2-2 . . TRBV4-1
CASSLSTGEETQYF TGCGCCAGCAGCTTGTCAACAGGGGAAGAGACCCAGTACTTC TRBJ2-5 once TRBD1 TRBV5-1
CAKQAGQGLETQYF TGTGCTAAGCAAGCGGGACAGGGTTTGGAGACCCAGTACTTC TRBJ2-5 . TRBD1 TRBV6-1
CAISESLTSGGQRIGEQFF TGTGCCATCAGTGAGTCGCTGACTAGCGGGGGCCAGAGGATTGGTGAGCAGTTCTTC TRBJ2-1 . TRBD2 TRBV10-3
CASSRNPGQGSDTQYF TGTGCCAGCAGCCGGAACCCGGGACAGGGATCAGATACGCAGTATTTT TRBJ2-3 . TRBD1 TRBV7-9
CASSLQVLGGGDEKLFF TGTGCCAGCAGCTTGCAGGTTCTAGGGGGAGGGGATGAAAAACTGTTTTTT TRBJ1-4 . . TRBV7-2
CASSLGLAGGTDTQYF TGTGCCAGCAGTTTGGGCCTAGCGGGGGGGACAGATACGCAGTATTTT TRBJ2-3 . TRBD2 TRBV28
CSVGLAGADTQYF TGCAGCGTGGGACTAGCGGGGGCGGATACGCAGTATTTT TRBJ2-3 . TRBD2 TRBV29-1
CASSPRGGGTEAFF TGTGCCAGCAGTCCGAGGGGGGGAGGCACTGAAGCTTTCTTT TRBJ1-1 . . TRBV28
CASSPTAAMNTEAFF TGTGCCAGCTCACCCACAGCAGCTATGAACACTGAAGCTTTCTTT TRBJ1-1 . . TRBV18
CASSLALAGGTDTQYF TGTGCCAGCAGCTTAGCCTTAGCGGGGGGCACAGATACGCAGTATTTT TRBJ2-3 . TRBD2 TRBV7-2
CASSYTASYEQYF TGTGCCAGCAGTTACACAGCTTCCTACGAGCAGTACTTC TRBJ2-7 . . TRBV27
CASSFGQGRRFEKLFF TGTGCCAGCAGTTTTGGACAGGGAAGGAGGTTTGAAAAACTGTTTTTT TRBJ1-4 . TRBD1 TRBV6-5